The clone carrying this T cell receptor (beta chain) was observed a handful of times. No antigen is known for it. Preparing the TCRbeta library involved the use of unique molecular identifiers. In TCRdb, the PCR reads were re-called with MiXCR into one record per CDR3 protein. Seen here are a few hundred thousand distinct CDR3 sequences, 13% observed once, and the top ten hold over 2%. This sample was taken from a study of T-cell reconstitution after alpha-beta-depleted transplantation in children. Study-wide points: Two months or so post-transplant, alpha-beta T cells reportedly derived from several hundred expanded graft clones. T-cell numbers and diversity, one year after transplant, stemmed largely from T cells that were newly produced.

The germline V and J ends were trimmed by 3 bases and 7 bases, with 21 bases remaining between them. The CDR3 spans 15 residues. Germline lookup yields CDR1 DFQATT and CDR2 SNEGSKA (reference sequence). The sample was PBMCs, mostly from graft donor cells, taken 360 days after TCRalphabeta/CD19-depleted stem cell transplant. The genes are TRBV20-1 and TRBJ2-5; possible D gene TRBD1, 6 bases. This TCR was sampled from a male patient younger than 18 who had a stem cell transplant for acute myeloid leukemia, so the T cells may come from the graft donor. The chain's CDR3 is CSASVGRGDPGTQYF. CDR3 in DNA: TGCAGTGCTAGCGTCGGCAGGGGCGACCCAGGGACCCAGTACTTC.